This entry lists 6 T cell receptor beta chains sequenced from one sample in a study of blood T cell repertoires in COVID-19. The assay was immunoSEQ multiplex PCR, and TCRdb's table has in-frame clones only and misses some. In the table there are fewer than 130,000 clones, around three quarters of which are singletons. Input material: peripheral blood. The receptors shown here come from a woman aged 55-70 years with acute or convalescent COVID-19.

Here the CDR3 reads CASSGDGVQAGYTF. CDR3 nucleotides: TGTGCCAGCAGTGGTGACGGGGTTCAGGCTGGCTACACCTTC. The V and J genes are TRBV6-4 and TRBJ1-2, with D unresolved. V lost 4 bases to trimming and J lost 7 bases, with 16 bases between them. CDR1 MRHNA and CDR2 SNTAGT come from the germline V gene. The CDR3 spans 14 residues.

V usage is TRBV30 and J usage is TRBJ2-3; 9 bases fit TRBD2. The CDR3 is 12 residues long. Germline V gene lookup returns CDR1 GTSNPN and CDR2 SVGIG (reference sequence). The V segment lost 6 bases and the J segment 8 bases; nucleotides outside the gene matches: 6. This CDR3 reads CACQGAGGTQYF. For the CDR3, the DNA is TGTGCCTGCCAGGGAGCGGGGGGTACGCAGTATTTT. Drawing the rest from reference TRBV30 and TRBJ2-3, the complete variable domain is SQTIHQWPATLVQPVGSPLSLECTVEGTSNPNLYWYRQAAGRGLQLLFYSVGIGQISSEVPQNLSASRPQDRQFILSSKKLLLSDSGFYLCACQGAGGTQYFGPGTRLTVL.

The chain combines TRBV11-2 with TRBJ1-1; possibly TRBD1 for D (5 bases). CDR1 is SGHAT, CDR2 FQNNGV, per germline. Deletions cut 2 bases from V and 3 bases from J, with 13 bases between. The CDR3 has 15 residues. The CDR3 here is CASSLRAGPDTEAFF. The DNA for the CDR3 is TGTGCCAGCAGCTTACGGGCAGGGCCGGACACTGAAGCTTTCTTT.

The DNA for the CDR3 is TGTGCCAGCAGCCAAGATGTTACCTACGAGCAGTACTTC. Protein sequence: CASSQDVTYEQYF. The chain has TRBV3-1 (or the pseudogene TRBV3-2) and TRBJ2-7; D is undetermined. CDR3 size: 13 residues. Germline values: CDR1 LGHDT, CDR2 YNNKEL (reference sequence). Trimming removed 0 bases from V and 2 bases from J, with 5 bases in between.

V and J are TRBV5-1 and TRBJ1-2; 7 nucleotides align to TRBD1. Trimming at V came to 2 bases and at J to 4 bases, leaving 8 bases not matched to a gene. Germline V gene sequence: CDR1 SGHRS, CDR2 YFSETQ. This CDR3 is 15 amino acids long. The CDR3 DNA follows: TGCGCCAGCAGCTTCGGTACAGGGGCAAGCTATGGCTACACCTTC. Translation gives CASSFGTGASYGYTF. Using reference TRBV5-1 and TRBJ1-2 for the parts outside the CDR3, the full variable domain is KAGVTQTPRYLIKTRGQQVTLSCSPISGHRSVSWYQQTPGQGLQFLFEYFSETQRNKGNFPGRFSGRQFSNSRSEMNVSTLELGDSALYLCASSFGTGASYGYTFGSGTRLTVV.

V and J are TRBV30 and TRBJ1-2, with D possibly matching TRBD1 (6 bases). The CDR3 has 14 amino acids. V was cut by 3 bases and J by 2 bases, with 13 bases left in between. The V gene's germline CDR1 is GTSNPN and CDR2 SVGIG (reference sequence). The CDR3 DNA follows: TGTGCCTGGAGAACCCAGCAGGGGAACTATGGCTACACCTTC. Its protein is CAWRTQQGNYGYTF.